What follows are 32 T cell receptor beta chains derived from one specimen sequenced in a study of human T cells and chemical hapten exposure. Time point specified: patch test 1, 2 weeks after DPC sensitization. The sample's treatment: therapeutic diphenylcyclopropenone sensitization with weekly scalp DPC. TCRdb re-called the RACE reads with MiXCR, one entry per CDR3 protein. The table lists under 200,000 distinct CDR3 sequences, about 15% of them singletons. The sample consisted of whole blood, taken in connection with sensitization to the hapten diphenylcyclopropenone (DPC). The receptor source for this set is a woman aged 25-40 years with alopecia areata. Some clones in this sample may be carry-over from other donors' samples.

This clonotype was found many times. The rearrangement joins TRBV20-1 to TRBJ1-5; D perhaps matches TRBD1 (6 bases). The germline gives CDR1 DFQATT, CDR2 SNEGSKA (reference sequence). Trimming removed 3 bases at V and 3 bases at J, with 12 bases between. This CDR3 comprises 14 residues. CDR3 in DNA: TGCAGTGCTAGGGGCCAGGGGAACAATCAGCCCCAGCATTTT. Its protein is CSARGQGNNQPQHF.

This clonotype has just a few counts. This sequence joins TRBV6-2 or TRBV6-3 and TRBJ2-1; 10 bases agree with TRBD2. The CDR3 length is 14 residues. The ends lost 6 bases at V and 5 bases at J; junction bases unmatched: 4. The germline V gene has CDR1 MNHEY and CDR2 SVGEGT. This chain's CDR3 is CASSIAGGNNEQFF. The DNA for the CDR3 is TGTGCCAGCAGCATAGCGGGAGGAAACAATGAGCAGTTCTTC.

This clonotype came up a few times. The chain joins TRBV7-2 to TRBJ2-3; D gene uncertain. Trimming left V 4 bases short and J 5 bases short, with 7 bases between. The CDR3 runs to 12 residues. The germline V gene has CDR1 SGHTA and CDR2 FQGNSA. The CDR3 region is CASSSPIDTQYF. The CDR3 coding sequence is TGTGCCAGCAGCTCCCCGATAGATACGCAGTATTTT.

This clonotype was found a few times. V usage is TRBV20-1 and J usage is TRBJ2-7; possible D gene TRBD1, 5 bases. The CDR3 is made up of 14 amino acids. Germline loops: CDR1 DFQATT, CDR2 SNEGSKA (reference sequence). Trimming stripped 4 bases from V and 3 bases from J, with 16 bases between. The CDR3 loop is CSAKQARALYEQYF. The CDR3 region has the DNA TGCAGTGCTAAACAGGCCAGAGCCCTCTACGAGCAGTACTTC.

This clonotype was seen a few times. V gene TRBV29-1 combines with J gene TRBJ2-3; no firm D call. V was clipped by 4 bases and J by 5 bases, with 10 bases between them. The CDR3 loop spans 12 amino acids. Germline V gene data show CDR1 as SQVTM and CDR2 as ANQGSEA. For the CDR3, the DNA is TGCAGCGTTGGGATTTCGGGAGATACGCAGTATTTT. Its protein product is CSVGISGDTQYF.

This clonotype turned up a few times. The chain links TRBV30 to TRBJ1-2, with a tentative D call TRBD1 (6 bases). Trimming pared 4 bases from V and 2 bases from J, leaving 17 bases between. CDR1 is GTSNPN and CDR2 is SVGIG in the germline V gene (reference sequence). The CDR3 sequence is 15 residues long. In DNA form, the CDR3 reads TGTGCCTGGATGAAAGGGCACAGGGCAAACTATGGCTACACCTTC. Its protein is CAWMKGHRANYGYTF.

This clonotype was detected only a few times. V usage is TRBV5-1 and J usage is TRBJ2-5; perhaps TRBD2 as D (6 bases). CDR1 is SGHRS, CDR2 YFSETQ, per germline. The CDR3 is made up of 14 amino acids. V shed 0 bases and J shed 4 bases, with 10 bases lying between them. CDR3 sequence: CASSLVGEAETQYF. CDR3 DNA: TGCGCCAGCAGCTTGGTAGGGGAGGCAGAGACCCAGTACTTC.

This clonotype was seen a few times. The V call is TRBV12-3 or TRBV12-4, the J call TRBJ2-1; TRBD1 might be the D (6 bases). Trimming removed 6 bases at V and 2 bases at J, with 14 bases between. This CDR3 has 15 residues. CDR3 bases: TGTGCCAGCAGAGGAAGGGGGTTCCCCTACAATGAGCAGTTCTTC. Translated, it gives CASRGRGFPYNEQFF.

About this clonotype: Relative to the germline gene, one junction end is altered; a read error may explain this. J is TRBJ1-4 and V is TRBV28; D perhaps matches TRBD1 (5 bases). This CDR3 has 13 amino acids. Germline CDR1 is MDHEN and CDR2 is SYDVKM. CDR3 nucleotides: TGCGCCACCTCCGGGACTCGTAATGAAAAACTGTTTTTT. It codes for CATSGTRNEKLFF.

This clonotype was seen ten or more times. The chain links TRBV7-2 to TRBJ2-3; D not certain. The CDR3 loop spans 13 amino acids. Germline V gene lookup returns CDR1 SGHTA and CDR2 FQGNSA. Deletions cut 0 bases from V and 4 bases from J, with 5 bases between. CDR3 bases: TGTGCCAGCAGCTTAGCGCGAGCAGATACGCAGTATTTT. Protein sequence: CASSLARADTQYF.

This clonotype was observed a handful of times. CDR3 loop: CASSWGGLDTGELFF. In nucleotides, the CDR3 is TGTGCCAGCAGCTGGGGGGGCCTTGACACCGGGGAGCTGTTTTTT. The chain has TRBV11-3 and TRBJ2-2, with D possibly TRBD2 on 7 matching bases. V lost 4 bases and J lost 3, with 12 bases in between. CDR3 size: 15 residues. The germline V gene encodes CDR1 SGHNT and CDR2 YENEEA.

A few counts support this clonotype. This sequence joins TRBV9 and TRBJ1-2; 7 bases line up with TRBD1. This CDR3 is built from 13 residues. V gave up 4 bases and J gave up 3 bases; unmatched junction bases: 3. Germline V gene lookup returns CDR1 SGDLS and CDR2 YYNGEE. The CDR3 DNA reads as TGTGCCAGCAGCATAGGGACAGACTATGGCTACACCTTC. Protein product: CASSIGTDYGYTF. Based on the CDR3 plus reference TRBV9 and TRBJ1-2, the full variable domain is DSGVTQTPKHLITATGQRVTLRCSPRSGDLSVYWYQQSLDQGLQFLIQYYNGEERAKGNILERFSAQQFPDLHSELNLSSLELGDSALYFCASSIGTDYGYTFGSGTRLTVV.

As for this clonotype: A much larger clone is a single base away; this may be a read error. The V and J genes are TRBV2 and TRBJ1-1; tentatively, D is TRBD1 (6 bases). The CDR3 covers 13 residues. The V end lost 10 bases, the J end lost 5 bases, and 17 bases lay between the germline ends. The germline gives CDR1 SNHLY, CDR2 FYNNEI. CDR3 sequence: CAILVGGATEAFF. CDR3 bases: TGTGCCATCCTCGTCGGGGGGGCGACTGAAGCTTTCTTT.

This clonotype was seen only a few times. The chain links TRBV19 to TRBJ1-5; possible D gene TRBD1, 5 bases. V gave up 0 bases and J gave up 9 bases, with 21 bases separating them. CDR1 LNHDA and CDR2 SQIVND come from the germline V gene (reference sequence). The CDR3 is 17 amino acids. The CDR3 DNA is TGTGCCAGTAGTATAGACGCCGGGACCCAGGTCGCCGGGCCCCAGCATTTT. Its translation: CASSIDAGTQVAGPQHF.

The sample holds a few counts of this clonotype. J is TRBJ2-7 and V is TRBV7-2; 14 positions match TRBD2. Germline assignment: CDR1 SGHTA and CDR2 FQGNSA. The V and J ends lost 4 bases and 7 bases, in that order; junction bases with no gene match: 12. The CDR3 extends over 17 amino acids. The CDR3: CASSSSHPGLAGDEQYF. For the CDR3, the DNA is TGTGCCAGCAGCTCTTCGCATCCGGGACTAGCGGGGGATGAGCAGTACTTC.

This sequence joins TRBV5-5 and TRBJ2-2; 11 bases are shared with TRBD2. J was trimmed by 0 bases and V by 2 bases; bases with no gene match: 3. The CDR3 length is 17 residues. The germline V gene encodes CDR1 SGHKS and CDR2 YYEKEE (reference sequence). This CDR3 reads CASSFPSGGTNTGELFF. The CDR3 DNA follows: TGTGCCAGCAGCTTCCCTAGCGGGGGGACGAACACCGGGGAGCTGTTTTTT.

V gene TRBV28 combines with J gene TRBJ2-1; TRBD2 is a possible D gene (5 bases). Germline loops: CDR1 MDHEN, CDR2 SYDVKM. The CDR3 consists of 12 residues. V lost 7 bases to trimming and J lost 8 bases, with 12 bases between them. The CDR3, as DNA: TGTGCCAGCAAGGCTTCCGGGGATGAGCAGTTCTTC. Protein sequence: CASKASGDEQFF. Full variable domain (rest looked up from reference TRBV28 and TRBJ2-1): DVKVTQSSRYLVKRTGEKVFLECVQDMDHENMFWYRQDPGLGLRLIYFSYDVKMKEKGDIPEGYSVSREKKERFSLILESASTNQTSMYLCASKASGDEQFFGPGTRLTVL.

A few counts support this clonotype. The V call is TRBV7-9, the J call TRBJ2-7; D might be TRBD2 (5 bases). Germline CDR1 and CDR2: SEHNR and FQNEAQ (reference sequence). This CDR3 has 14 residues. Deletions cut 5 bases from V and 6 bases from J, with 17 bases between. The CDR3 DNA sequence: TGTGCCAGCAGCCGAGGGTTTGTCGCGGGCGAGCAGTACTTC. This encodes CASSRGFVAGEQYF.

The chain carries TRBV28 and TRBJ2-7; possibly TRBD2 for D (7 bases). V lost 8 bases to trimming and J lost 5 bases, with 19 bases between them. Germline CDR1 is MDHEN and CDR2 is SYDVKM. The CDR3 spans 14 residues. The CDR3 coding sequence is TGTGCCAGCCCTCAAGGGGGGGCCAACGACGAGCAGTACTTC. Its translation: CASPQGGANDEQYF.

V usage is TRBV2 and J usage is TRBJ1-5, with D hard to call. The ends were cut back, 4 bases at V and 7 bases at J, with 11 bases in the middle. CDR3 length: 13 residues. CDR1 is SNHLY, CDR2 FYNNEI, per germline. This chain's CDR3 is CASSGEVGQPQHF. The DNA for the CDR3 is TGTGCCAGCAGTGGGGAGGTAGGCCAGCCCCAGCATTTT.

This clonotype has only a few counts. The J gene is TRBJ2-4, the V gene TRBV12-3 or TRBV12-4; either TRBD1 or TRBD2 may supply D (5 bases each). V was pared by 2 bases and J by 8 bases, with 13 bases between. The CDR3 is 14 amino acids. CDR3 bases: TGTGCCAGCAGTTTAAACGGGGCCCTGGACATTCAGTACTTC. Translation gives CASSLNGALDIQYF.

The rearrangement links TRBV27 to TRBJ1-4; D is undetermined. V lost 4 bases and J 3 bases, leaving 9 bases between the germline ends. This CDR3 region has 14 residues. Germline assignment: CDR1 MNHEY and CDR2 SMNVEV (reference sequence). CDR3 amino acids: CASSSPDSNEKLFF. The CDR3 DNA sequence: TGTGCCAGCAGTTCCCCGGACTCTAATGAAAAACTGTTTTTT.

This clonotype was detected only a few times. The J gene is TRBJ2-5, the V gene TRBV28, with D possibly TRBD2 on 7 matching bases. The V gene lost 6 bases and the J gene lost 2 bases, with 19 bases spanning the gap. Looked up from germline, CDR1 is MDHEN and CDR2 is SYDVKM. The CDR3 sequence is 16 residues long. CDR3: CASSNHGGPGQETQYF. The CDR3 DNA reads TGTGCCAGCAGCAACCACGGGGGGCCAGGGCAAGAGACCCAGTACTTC.

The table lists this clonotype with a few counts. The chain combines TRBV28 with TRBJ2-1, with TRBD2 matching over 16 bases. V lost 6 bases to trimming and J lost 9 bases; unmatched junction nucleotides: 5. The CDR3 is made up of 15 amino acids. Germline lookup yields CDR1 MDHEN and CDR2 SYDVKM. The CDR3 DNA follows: TGTGCCAGCAGGATAGGGACTAGCGGGAGGGGTGAGCAGTTCTTC. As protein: CASRIGTSGRGEQFF.

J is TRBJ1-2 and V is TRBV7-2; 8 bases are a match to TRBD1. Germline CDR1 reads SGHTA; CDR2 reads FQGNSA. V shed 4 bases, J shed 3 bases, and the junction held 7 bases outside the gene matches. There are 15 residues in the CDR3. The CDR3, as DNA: TGTGCCAGCAGCTACTATCAGGGGGCGGACTATGGCTACACCTTC. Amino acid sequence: CASSYYQGADYGYTF. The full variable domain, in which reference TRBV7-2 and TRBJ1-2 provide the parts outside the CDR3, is GAGVSQSPSNKVTEKGKDVELRCDPISGHTALYWYRQSLGQGLEFLIYFQGNSAPDKSGLPSDRFSAERTGGSVSTLTIQRTQQEDSAVYLCASSYYQGADYGYTFGSGTRLTVV.

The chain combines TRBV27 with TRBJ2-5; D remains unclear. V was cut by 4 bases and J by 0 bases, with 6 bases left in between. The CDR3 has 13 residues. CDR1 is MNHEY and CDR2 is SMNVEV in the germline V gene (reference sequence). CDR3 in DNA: TGTGCCAGCAGTTCGGCGAACCAAGAGACCCAGTACTTC. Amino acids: CASSSANQETQYF.

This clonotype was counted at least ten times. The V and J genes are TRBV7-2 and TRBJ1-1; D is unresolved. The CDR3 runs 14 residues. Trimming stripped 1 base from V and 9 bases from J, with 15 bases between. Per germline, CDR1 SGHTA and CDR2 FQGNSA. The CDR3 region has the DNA TGTGCCAGCAGCTTAGAAGGCTCGTTGCCTAAAGCTTTCTTT. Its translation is CASSLEGSLPKAFF.

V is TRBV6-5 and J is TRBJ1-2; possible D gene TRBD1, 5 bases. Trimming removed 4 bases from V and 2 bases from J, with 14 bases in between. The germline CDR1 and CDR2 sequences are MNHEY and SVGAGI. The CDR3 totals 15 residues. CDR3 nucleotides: TGTGCCAGCAGTTGGAAGGGCTGGACAAACTATGGCTACACCTTC. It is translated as CASSWKGWTNYGYTF.

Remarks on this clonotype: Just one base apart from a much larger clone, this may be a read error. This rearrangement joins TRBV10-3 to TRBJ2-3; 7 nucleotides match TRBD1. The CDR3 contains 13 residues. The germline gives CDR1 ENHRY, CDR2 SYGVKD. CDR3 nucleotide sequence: TGTGTCATCATGACAGGGCCGGGGGATACGCAGTATTTT. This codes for CVIMTGPGDTQYF.

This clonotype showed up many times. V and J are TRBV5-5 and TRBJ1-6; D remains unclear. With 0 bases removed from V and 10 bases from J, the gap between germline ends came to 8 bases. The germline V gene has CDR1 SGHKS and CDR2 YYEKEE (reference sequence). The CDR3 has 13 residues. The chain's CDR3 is CASSLADQSPLHF. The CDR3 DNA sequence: TGTGCCAGCAGCTTGGCGGATCAATCACCCCTCCACTTT.

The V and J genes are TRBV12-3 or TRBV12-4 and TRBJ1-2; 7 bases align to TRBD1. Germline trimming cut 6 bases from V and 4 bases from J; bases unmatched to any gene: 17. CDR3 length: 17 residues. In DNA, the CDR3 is TGTGCCAGCAGACAGGGGTCTGGGGGTGGGCGGCGCTATGGCTACACCTTC. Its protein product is CASRQGSGGGRRYGYTF.

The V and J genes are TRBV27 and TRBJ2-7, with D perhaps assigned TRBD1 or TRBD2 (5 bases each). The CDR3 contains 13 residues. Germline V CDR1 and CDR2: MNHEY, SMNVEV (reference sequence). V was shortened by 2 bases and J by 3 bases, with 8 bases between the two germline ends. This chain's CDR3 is CASSLDGGYEQYF. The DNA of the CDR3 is TGTGCCAGCAGTTTAGATGGGGGCTACGAGCAGTACTTC.